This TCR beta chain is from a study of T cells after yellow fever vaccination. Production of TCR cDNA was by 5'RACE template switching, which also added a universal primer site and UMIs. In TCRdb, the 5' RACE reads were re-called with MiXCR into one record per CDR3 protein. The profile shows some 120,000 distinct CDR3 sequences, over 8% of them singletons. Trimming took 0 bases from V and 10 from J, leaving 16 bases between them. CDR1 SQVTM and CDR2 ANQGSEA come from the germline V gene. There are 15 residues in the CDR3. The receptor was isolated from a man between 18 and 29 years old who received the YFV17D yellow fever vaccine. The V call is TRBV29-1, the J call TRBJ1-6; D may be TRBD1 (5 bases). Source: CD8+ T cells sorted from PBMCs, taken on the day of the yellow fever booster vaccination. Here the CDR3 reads CSVEDRVGTGSPLHF. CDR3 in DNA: TGCAGCGTTGAAGACAGGGTCGGAACGGGCTCACCCCTCCACTTT.